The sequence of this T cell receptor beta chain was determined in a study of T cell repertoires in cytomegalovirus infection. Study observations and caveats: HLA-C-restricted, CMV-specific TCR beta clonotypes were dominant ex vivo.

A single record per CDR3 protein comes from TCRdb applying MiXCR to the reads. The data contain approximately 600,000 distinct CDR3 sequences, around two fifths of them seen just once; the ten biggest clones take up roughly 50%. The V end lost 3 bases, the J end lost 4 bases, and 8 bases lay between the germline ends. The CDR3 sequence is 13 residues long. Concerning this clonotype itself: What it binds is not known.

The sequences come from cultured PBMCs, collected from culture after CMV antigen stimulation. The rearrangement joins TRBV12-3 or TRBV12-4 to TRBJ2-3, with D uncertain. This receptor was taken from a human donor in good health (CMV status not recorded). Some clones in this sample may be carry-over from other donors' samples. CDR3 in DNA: TGTGCCAGCAGTTTCAACGTCGCAGATACGCAGTATTTT. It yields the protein CASSFNVADTQYF.